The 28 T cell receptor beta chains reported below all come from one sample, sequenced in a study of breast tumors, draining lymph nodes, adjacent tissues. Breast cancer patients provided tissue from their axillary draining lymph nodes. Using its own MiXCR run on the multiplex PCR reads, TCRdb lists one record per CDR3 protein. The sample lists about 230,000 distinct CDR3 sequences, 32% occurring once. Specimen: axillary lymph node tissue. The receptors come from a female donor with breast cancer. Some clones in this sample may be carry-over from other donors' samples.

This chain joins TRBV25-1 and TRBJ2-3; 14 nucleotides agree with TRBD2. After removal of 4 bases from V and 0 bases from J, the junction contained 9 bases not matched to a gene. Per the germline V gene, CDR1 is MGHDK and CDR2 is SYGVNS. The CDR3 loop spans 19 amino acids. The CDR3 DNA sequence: TGTGCCAGCAGTGCATGGGGACTAGCGGGAGAGTCGAGCACAGATACGCAGTATTTT. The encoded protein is CASSAWGLAGESSTDTQYF.

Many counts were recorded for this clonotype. CDR3 bases: TGTGCCAGCAGTCAGACTGGGATAAACAATGAGCAGTTCTTC. It translates to CASSQTGINNEQFF. The chain employs TRBV6-2 or TRBV6-3 and TRBJ2-1; D not certain. V lost 5 bases, J lost 5 bases, and 13 bases lay in between. Germline lookup yields CDR1 MNHEY and CDR2 SVGEGT. The CDR3 is made up of 14 amino acids.

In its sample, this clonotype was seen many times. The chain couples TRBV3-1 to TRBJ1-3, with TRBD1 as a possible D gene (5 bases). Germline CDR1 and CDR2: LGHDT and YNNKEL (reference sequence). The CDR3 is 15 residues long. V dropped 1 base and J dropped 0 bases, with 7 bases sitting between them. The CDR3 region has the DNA TGTGCCAGCAGCCAAGGGGGGGGCTCTGGAAACACCATATATTTT. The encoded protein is CASSQGGGSGNTIYF.

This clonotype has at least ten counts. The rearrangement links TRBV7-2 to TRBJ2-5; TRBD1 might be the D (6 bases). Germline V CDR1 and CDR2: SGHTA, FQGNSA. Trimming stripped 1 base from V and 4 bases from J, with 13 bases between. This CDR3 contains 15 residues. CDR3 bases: TGTGCCAGCAGCTTAGGACGGACAGTACCAGAGACCCAGTACTTC. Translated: CASSLGRTVPETQYF.

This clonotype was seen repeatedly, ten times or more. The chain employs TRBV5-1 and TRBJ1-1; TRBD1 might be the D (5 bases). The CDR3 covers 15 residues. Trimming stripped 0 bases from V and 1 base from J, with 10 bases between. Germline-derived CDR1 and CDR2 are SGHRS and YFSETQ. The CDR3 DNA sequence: TGCGCCAGCAGCTTGGAGGCAGGGAGGAACACTGAAGCTTTCTTT. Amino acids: CASSLEAGRNTEAFF. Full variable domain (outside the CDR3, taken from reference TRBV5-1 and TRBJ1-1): KAGVTQTPRYLIKTRGQQVTLSCSPISGHRSVSWYQQTPGQGLQFLFEYFSETQRNKGNFPGRFSGRQFSNSRSEMNVSTLELGDSALYLCASSLEAGRNTEAFFGQGTRLTVV.

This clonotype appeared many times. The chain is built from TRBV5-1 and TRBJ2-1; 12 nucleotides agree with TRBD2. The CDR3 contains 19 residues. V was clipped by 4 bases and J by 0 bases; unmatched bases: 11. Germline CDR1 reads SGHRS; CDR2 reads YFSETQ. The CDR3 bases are TGCGCCAGCAGCCCGATGGGACTAGCGGGTGCGAGCTCCTACAATGAGCAGTTCTTC. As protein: CASSPMGLAGASSYNEQFF.

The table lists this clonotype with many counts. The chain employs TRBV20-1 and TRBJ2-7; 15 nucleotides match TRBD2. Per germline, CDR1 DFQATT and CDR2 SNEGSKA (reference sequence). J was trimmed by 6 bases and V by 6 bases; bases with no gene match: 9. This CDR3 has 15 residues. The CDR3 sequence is CSATGTSGRMGEQYF. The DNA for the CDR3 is TGCAGTGCGACCGGGACTAGCGGGAGGATGGGCGAGCAGTACTTC.

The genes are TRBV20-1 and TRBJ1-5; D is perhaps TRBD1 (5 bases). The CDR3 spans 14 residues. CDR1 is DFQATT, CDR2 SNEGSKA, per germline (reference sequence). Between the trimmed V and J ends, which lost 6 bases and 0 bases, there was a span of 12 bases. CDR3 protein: CSARQGTSNQPQHF. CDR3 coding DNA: TGCAGTGCCCGTCAGGGTACTAGCAATCAGCCCCAGCATTTT.

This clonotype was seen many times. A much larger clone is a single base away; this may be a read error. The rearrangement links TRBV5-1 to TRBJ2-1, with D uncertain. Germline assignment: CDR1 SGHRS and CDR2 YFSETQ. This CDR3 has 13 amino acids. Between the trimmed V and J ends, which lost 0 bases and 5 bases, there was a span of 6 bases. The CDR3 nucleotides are TGCGCCAGCAGCTTGGACTTGCACAATGAGCAGTTCTTC. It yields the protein CASSLDLHNEQFF.

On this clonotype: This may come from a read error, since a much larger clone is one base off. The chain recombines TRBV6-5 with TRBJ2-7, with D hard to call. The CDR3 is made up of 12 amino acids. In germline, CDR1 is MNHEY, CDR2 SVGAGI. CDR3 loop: CASSYPSYEQHF. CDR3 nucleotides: TGTGCCAGCAGTTACCCATCCTACGAGCAGCACTTC.

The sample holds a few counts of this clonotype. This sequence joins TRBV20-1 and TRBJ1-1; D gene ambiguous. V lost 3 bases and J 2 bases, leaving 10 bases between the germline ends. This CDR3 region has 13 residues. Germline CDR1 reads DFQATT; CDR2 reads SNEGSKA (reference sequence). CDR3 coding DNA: TGCAGTGCTAGGGGTGGGCCCAACACTGAAGCTTTCTTT. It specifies CSARGGPNTEAFF.

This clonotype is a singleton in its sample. CDR3 DNA sequence: TGTGCCACCAGCATAGGGACTAGCGTCTCCTACGAGCAGTACTTC. Protein sequence: CATSIGTSVSYEQYF. The rearrangement uses TRBV15 and TRBJ2-7; the match to TRBD2 covers 10 bases. This CDR3 region has 15 residues. With 4 bases clipped from V and 0 bases from J, the junction kept 3 bases outside the gene matches. Germline assignment: CDR1 LNHNV and CDR2 YYDKDF (reference sequence).

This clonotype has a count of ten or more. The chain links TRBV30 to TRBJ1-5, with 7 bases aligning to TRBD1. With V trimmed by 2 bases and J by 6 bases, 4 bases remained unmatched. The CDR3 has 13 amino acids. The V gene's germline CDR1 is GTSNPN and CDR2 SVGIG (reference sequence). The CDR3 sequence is CAWSQQGVQPQHF. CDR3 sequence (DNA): TGTGCCTGGAGTCAGCAGGGGGTTCAGCCCCAGCATTTT.

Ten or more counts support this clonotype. The CDR3 loop reads CASSYRQSPLHF. The CDR3 DNA reads as TGTGCCAGCAGTTACCGGCAATCACCCCTCCACTTT. The chain joins TRBV6-5 to TRBJ1-6; D uncertain. The germline CDR1 and CDR2 sequences are MNHEY and SVGAGI. This CDR3 has 12 amino acids. V lost 2 bases to trimming and J lost 10 bases, with 6 bases between them.

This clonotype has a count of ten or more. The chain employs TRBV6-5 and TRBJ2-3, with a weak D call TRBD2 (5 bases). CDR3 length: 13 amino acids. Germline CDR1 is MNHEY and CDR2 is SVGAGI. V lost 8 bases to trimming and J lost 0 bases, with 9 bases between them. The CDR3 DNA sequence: TGTGCCAGCGGGAGACTAAGCACAGATACGCAGTATTTT. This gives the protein CASGRLSTDTQYF.

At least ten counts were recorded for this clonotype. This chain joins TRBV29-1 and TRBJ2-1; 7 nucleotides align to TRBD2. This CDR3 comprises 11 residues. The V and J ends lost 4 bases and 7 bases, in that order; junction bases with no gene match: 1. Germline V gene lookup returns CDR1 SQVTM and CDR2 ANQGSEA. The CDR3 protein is CSVVGGNEQFF. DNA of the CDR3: TGCAGCGTTGTGGGGGGGAATGAGCAGTTCTTC.

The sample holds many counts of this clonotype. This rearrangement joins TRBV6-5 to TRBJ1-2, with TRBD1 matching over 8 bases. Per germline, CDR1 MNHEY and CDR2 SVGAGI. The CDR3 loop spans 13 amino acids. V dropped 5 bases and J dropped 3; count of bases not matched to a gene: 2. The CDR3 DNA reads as TGTGCCAGCAGTATGACAGGGGACTATGGCTACACCTTC. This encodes CASSMTGDYGYTF.

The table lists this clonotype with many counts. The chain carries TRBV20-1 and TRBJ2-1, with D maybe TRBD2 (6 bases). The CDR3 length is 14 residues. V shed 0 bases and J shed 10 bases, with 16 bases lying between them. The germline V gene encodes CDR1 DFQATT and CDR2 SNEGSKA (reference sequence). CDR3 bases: TGCAGTGCTAGAGATCCTAGGGCCAGCGGGGAGCAGTTCTTC. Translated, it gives CSARDPRASGEQFF.

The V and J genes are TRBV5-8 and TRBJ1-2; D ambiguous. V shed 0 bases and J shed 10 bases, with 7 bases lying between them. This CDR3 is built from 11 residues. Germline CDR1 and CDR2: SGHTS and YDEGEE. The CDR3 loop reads CASSLGQAYTF. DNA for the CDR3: TGTGCCAGCAGCTTGGGGCAGGCCTACACCTTC.

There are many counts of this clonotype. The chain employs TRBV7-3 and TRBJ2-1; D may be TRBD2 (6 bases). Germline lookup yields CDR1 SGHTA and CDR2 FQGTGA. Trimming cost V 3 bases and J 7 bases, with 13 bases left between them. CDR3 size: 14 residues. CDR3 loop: CASSFGGIRNEQFF. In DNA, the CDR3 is TGTGCCAGCAGCTTTGGCGGGATAAGGAATGAGCAGTTCTTC.

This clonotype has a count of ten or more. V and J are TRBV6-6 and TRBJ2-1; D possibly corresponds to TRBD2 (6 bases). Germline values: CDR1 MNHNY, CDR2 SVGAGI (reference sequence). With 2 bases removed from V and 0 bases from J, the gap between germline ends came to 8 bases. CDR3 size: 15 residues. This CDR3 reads CASSYPEGSYNEQFF. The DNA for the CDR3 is TGTGCCAGCAGTTACCCGGAGGGCTCCTACAATGAGCAGTTCTTC.

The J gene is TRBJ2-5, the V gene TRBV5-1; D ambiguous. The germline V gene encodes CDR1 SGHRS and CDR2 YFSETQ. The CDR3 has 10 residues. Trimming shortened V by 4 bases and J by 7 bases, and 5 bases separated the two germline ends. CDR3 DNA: TGCGCCAGCAGCGTTAGGACCCAGTACTTC. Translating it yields CASSVRTQYF.

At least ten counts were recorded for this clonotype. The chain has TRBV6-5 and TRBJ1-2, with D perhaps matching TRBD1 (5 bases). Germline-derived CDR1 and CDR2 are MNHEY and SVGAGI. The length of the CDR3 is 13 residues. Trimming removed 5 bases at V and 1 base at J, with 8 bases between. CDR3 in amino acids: CASSRGHNYGYTF. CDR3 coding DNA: TGTGCCAGCAGTCGAGGACATAACTATGGCTACACCTTC.

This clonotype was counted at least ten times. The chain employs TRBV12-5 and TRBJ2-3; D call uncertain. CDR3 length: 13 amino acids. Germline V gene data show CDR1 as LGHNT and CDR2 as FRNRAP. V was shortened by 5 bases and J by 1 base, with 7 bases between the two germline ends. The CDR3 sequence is CASGLGGTDTQYF. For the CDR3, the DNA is TGTGCTAGTGGTCTTGGGGGCACAGATACGCAGTATTTT.

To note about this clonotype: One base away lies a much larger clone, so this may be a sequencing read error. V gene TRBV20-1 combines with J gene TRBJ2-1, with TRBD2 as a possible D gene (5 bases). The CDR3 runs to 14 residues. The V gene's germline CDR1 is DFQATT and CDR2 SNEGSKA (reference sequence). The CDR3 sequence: CSARASGNYNGQFF. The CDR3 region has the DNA TGCAGTGCTAGAGCAAGCGGCAACTACAATGGGCAGTTCTTC.

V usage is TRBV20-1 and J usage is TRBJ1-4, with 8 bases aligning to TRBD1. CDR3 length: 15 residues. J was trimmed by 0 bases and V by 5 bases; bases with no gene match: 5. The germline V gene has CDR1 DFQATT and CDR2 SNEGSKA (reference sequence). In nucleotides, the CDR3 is TGCAGTGCTGGAGGACAGGGAACAACTAATGAAAAACTGTTTTTT. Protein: CSAGGQGTTNEKLFF.

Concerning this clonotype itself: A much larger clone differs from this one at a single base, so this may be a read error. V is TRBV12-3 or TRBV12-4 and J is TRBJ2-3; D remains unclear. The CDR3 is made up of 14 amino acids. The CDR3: CANSFPDSTDTQYF. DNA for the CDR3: TGTGCCAACAGTTTTCCGGACAGCACAGATACGCAGTATTTT.

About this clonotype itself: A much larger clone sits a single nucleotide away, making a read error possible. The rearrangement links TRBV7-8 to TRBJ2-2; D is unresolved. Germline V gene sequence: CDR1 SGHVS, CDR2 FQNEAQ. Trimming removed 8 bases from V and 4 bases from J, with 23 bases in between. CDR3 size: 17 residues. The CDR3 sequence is CASGSRRGGWSTGELFF. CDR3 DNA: TGTGCCAGCGGCTCCCGGCGAGGCGGATGGAGCACCGGGGAGCTGTTTTTT.